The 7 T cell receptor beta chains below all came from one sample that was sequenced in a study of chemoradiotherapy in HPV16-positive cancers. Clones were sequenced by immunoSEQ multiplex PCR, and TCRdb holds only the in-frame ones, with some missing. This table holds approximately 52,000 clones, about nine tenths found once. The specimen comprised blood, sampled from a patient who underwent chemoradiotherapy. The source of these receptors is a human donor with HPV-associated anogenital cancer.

This chain's CDR3 is CAIREEGAGTEAFF. CDR3 DNA: TGTGCCATCAGGGAAGAGGGGGCGGGCACTGAAGCTTTCTTT. This rearrangement joins TRBV10-3 to TRBJ1-1, with 7 bases identical to TRBD1. CDR1 is ENHRY, CDR2 SYGVKD, per germline. Unmatched junction bases numbered 8, after V lost 6 bases and J lost 4 bases. The CDR3 runs 14 residues.

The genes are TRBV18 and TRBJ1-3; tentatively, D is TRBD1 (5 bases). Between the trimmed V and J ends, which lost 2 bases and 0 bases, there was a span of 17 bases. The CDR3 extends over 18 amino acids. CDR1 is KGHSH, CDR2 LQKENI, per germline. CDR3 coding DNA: TGTGCCAGCTCACCAACCCCCGGGGCGGTTAGCTCTGGAAACACCATATATTTT. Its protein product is CASSPTPGAVSSGNTIYF.

This chain's CDR3 is CASRPTGTVRPEAFF. CDR3 coding DNA: TGTGCCAGCAGACCAACCGGGACAGTGAGGCCTGAAGCTTTCTTT. The J gene is TRBJ1-1, the V gene TRBV27; TRBD1 matches at 7 bases. This CDR3 has 15 residues. Trimming removed 6 bases from V and 6 bases from J; junction bases left unmatched: 13. CDR1 is MNHEY, CDR2 SMNVEV, per germline (reference sequence).

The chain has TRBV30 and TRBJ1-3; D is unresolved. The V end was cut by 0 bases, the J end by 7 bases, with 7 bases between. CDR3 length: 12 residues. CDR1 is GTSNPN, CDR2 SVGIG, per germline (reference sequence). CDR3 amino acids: CAWSVGWNTIYF. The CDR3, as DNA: TGTGCCTGGAGTGTCGGGTGGAACACCATATATTTT.

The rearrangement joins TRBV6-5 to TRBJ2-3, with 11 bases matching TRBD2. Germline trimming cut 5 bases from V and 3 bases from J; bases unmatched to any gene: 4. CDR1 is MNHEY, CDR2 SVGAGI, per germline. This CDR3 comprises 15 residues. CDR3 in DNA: TGTGCCAGCAGTCTTAGCGGGAGGGCGACAGATACGCAGTATTTT. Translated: CASSLSGRATDTQYF.

DNA for the CDR3: TGTGCCAGCAGTTTGAGCTCTGGAAACACCATATATTTT. Protein product: CASSLSSGNTIYF. The chain uses TRBV28 and TRBJ1-3, with D hard to call. The V end was cut by 3 bases, the J end by 0 bases, with 3 bases between. From germline, CDR1 is MDHEN and CDR2 SYDVKM. CDR3 size: 13 residues. The full variable domain, completed using reference TRBV28 and TRBJ1-3, is DVKVTQSSRYLVKRTGEKVFLECVQDMDHENMFWYRQDPGLGLRLIYFSYDVKMKEKGDIPEGYSVSREKKERFSLILESASTNQTSMYLCASSLSSGNTIYFGEGSWLTVV.

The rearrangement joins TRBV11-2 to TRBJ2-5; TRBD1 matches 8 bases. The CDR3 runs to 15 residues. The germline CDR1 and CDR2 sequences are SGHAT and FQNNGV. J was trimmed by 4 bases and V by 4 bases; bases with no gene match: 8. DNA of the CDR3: TGTGCCAGCAGCTCTACCGGGACAGGCAGAGAGACCCAGTACTTC. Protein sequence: CASSSTGTGRETQYF.